A selection of T cell receptor beta chains follows, all from one sample in a study of T cell responses to AZD1222 COVID-19 vaccine. Libraries were prepared by immunoSEQ multiplex PCR; TCRdb keeps only in-frame clonotypes and omits some of them. The repertoire holds approximately 70,000 clones, with around 84% as singletons. Source: peripheral blood, taken on day 0 of AZD1222 vaccination. Source of these receptors: an adult in good health. Both conserved end residues are trimmed from each CDR3.

V	J	length	CDR3
TRBV6-1	TRBJ2-1	13	ASSEGWLAGVEQF
TRBV9	TRBJ1-2	13	ASSVAQAINYGYT
TRBV18	TRBJ2-2	14	ASSYLRDSNTGELF
TRBV5-5	TRBJ2-2	14	ASTPFGQTNTGELF
TRBV5-8	TRBJ1-6	15	ASSLGVSRGLNSPLH
TRBV14	TRBJ2-1	15	ASSLFRTSGANNEQF
TRBV2	TRBJ1-5	12	ASSRDSTLQPQH
TRBV10-3	TRBJ2-7	14	AISDSHGGLSYEQY
TRBV5-6	TRBJ1-6	12	ASSLTGFDSPLH
TRBV7-9	TRBJ1-5	12	ASSSMAPWEPQH
TRBV5-6	TRBJ1-4	17	ASSSRKYPGEGAHEKLF
TRBV12-3/TRBV12-4	TRBJ1-2	9	ASSRGHGYT
TRBV2	TRBJ2-7	9	AIGRGGEQY
TRBV6-5	TRBJ1-2	13	ASRAPTGTNYGYT
TRBV6-5	TRBJ1-2	11	ASSLTENYGYT
TRBV19	TRBJ2-3	10	ASSMGADTQY
TRBV5-1	TRBJ2-4	14	ASSGGPRGPGNIQY
TRBV28	TRBJ2-6	16	ASSDGGTGSSGANVLT
TRBV5-6	TRBJ2-7	9	ASSRDYEQY
TRBV4-1	TRBJ1-1	12	ASRPGQGIAEAF
TRBV6-1	TRBJ2-6	15	ASSVYRGRSGANVLT
TRBV6-5	TRBJ1-5	13	ASSYSRGLDQPQH
TRBV10-1	TRBJ2-1	12	ASSEDGGRDEQF
TRBV7-9	TRBJ2-2	11	ASSLEGTGELF
TRBV2	TRBJ2-5	12	AILFREDQETQY
TRBV6-5	TRBJ1-5	10	ASTVGDQPQH